The TCR beta chain described here comes from a study of blood T cell repertoires in COVID-19. Study-wide background: T cells, B-cell-depleted T cells, or PBMCs supplied cDNA or gDNA.

The CDR3 totals 19 residues. V trimming: 3 bases; J trimming: 1 base; junction bases outside the gene matches: 10. The germline V gene has CDR1 MRHNA and CDR2 SNTAGT. This clone has a single count. Original processing notes: Estimation of nucleated cell counts was performed using reference gene primer amplification. Measured with immunoSEQ multiplex PCR; TCRdb has only the in-frame clones, and not every one. V, J and clone size reflect that table, while D and trimming were determined from the DNA. The sample lists about 76,000 clones; roughly nine tenths were seen once. This TCR derives from a human donor in a cohort sampled during active COVID-19. This sequence joins TRBV6-4 and TRBJ2-1, with 12 positions matching TRBD2. Sequencing input: peripheral blood. CDR3 region: CASSEVRLAGVESYNEQFF. DNA of the CDR3: TGTGCCAGCAGTGAGGTTAGACTAGCGGGAGTCGAGTCCTACAATGAGCAGTTCTTC.